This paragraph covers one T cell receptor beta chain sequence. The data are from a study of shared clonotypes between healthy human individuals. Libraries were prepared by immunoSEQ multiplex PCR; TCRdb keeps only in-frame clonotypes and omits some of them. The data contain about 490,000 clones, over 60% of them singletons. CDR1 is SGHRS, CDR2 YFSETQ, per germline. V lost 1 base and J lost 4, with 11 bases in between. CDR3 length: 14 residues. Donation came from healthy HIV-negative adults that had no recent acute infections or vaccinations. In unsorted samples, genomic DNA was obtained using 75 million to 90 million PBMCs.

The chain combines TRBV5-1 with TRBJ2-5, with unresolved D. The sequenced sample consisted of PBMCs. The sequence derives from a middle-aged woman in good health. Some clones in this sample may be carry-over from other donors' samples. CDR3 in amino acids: CASSLYREGETQYF. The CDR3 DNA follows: TGCGCCAGCAGCTTGTATAGGGAAGGAGAGACCCAGTACTTC. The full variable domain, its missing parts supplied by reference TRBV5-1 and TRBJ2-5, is KAGVTQTPRYLIKTRGQQVTLSCSPISGHRSVSWYQQTPGQGLQFLFEYFSETQRNKGNFPGRFSGRQFSNSRSEMNVSTLELGDSALYLCASSLYREGETQYFGPGTRLLVL.